This T cell receptor (beta chain) was recovered during a study of shared clonotypes between healthy human individuals. Study conclusions and caveats: Clonotypes which were not shared had lower generation probabilities than clonotypes that all four donors shared. The diversity represented, both genetic and in exposure history, was limited by few donors.

The V gene's germline CDR1 is MGHRA and CDR2 YSYEKL. CDR3 length equals 15 residues. In the original analysis: Without quality scores, immunoSEQ junctional reads could not be filtered like full-length reads. Libraries were prepared by immunoSEQ multiplex PCR; TCRdb keeps only in-frame clonotypes and omits some of them. From that table come the V and J calls and clone size; the DNA was used to work out D and trimming. The sample records 1.5 million to 2.5 million clones, 85% to 95% being singletons. This clone was observed a single time. Its antigen is not identified. Selected positively for CCR7 and CD45RO-negative, naive CD8 cells excluded terminally differentiated effector memory CD45RA+ cells. Adult donors, all healthy and HIV-negative, had no recent acute infections or vaccinations.

The sequence was obtained from a man in his late teens or twenties in good health. This chain joins TRBV4-1 and TRBJ2-5, with D perhaps TRBD1 or TRBD2 (5 bases each). The J call may be incorrect, as the DNA end agrees better with TRBJ2-7. The sequencing input was naive CD8+ T cells sorted from blood. The chain's CDR3 is CASSPSRDGAYEQYF. As DNA, the CDR3 is TGCGCCAGCAGCCCCTCCCGGGACGGCGCCTACGAGCAGTACTTC.